The next 25 T cell receptor beta chains were all read from a single sample in a study of patients and donors after allogeneic stem cell transplantation (dated by TCRdb to 2020 to 2022). Library generation was performed with RT-PCR. The instrument given in TCRdb is NextSeq 550. In TCRdb, the public reads were trimmed at Q25 with fastp and aligned with MiXCR, with productive beta chains retained. All rows with the same CDR3 protein become a single entry with the most common DNA and genes. The sample includes some 11,000 distinct CDR3 sequences, with less than 25% observed a single time. The ten largest clones add up to roughly 49% of the sample. Sequencing was performed on blood, either unsorted or a sorted T cell fraction (not recorded which). The receptors here all came from a human donor who was either an allogeneic HSCT recipient or a stem cell or donor lymphocyte infusion donor (not recorded which). It is not recorded whose cells these are; they may come from a transplant donor.

The V call is TRBV30, the J call TRBJ1-2, with a possible D match to TRBD1 (5 bases). The CDR3 length is 13 residues. V lost 2 bases to trimming and J lost 0 bases, with 7 bases between them. CDR1 and CDR2 from the germline V gene are GTSNPN and SVGIG (reference sequence). CDR3 protein: CAWSRGANYGYTF. The CDR3 DNA sequence: TGTGCCTGGAGTAGGGGAGCTAACTATGGCTACACCTTC. The variable domain in full, with the rest retrieved from reference TRBV30 and TRBJ1-2, is SQTIHQWPATLVQPVGSPLSLECTVEGTSNPNLYWYRQAAGRGLQLLFYSVGIGQISSEVPQNLSASRPQDRQFILSSKKLLLSDSGFYLCAWSRGANYGYTFGSGTRLTVV.

The gene calls are TRBV6-1 and TRBJ2-2; D is unclear. CDR1 is MNHNS, CDR2 SASEGT, per germline. The CDR3 is 14 amino acids. The V end lost 7 bases, the J end lost 2 bases, and 11 bases lay between the germline ends. The CDR3 loop is CASNPLPNTGELFF. CDR3 bases: TGTGCCAGCAATCCACTTCCTAACACCGGGGAGCTGTTTTTT.

In this sample, this clonotype turned up a few times. Here the CDR3 DNA reads TGCAGTGCAACGGAGGGGTGGAATGAGCAGTTCTTC. Encoded protein: CSATEGWNEQFF. The chain employs TRBV20-1 and TRBJ2-1; a possible D gene is TRBD2 (6 bases). From germline, CDR1 is DFQATT and CDR2 SNEGSKA (reference sequence). Trimming left V 6 bases short and J 7 bases short, with 13 bases between. CDR3 length: 12 amino acids.

The J gene is TRBJ1-1, the V gene TRBV6-1; unclear D gene. The CDR3 runs 14 residues. The germline CDR1 and CDR2 sequences are MNHNS and SASEGT. V lost 7 bases and J 6 bases, leaving 18 bases between the germline ends. The CDR3, as DNA: TGTGCCAGCACCGCGATCGGGATTCAGGCTGAAGCTTTCTTT. Its translation is CASTAIGIQAEAFF.

The chain employs TRBV9 and TRBJ1-2; D is uncertain. With 0 bases removed from V and 0 bases from J, the gap between germline ends came to 12 bases. CDR1 and CDR2 (germline): SGDLS, YYNGEE. The CDR3 extends over 16 amino acids. In nucleotides, the CDR3 is TGTGCCAGCAGCGTAGAGGCAGCAGAACCTAACTATGGCTACACCTTC. Translation: CASSVEAAEPNYGYTF.

The rearrangement uses TRBV5-1 and TRBJ2-3; D unresolved. V was cut by 6 bases and J by 0 bases, with 8 bases left in between. This CDR3 region has 13 residues. CDR1 and CDR2 from the germline V gene are SGHRS and YFSETQ. The CDR3 region has the DNA TGCGCCAGCAACGACCTCAGCACAGATACGCAGTATTTT. This sequence encodes CASNDLSTDTQYF.

The count of this clonotype is one. CDR3 DNA: TGTGCCAGCAGCCAACTTGCGTCGGGGGAGCTGTTTTTT. Protein sequence: CASSQLASGELFF. The J gene is TRBJ2-2, the V gene TRBV3-1; D is ambiguous. CDR1 and CDR2 from the germline V gene are LGHDT and YNNKEL (reference sequence). The V and J ends lost 2 bases and 8 bases respectively, with 9 bases between them. The CDR3 is 13 residues long.

This sequence joins TRBV27 and TRBJ1-6; possible D gene TRBD1, 6 bases. The germline V and J ends were trimmed by 5 bases and 9 bases, with 14 bases remaining between them. This CDR3 comprises 14 residues. CDR1 MNHEY and CDR2 SMNVEV come from the germline V gene (reference sequence). This CDR3 reads CASSQQGGGSPLHF. CDR3 in DNA: TGTGCCAGCAGTCAACAGGGTGGAGGTTCACCCCTCCACTTT.

The V gene is TRBV5-1, the J gene TRBJ2-5; no definite D call. Germline lookup yields CDR1 SGHRS and CDR2 YFSETQ. V lost 0 bases and J lost 2, with 5 bases in between. This CDR3 has 13 residues. The CDR3 region has the DNA TGCGCCAGCAGCTTGGGCGGACAAGAGACCCAGTACTTC. This codes for CASSLGGQETQYF. The full variable domain, its missing parts supplied by reference TRBV5-1 and TRBJ2-5, is KAGVTQTPRYLIKTRGQQVTLSCSPISGHRSVSWYQQTPGQGLQFLFEYFSETQRNKGNFPGRFSGRQFSNSRSEMNVSTLELGDSALYLCASSLGGQETQYFGPGTRLLVL.

This clonotype was found once. The chain links TRBV14 to TRBJ1-1, with 9 bases matching TRBD1. V was clipped by 4 bases and J by 3 bases; unmatched bases: 3. CDR3 size: 14 residues. Germline V gene data show CDR1 as SGHDN and CDR2 as FVKESK. The CDR3 spells CASSPRQGDTEAFF. The CDR3, as DNA: TGTGCCAGCAGCCCCCGACAGGGGGACACTGAAGCTTTCTTT.

This clonotype was observed many times. The genes are TRBV4-2 and TRBJ2-7; 9 bases are a match to TRBD1. Germline trimming cut 0 bases from V and 5 bases from J; bases unmatched to any gene: 8. Germline V lookup: CDR1 LGHNA, CDR2 YNFKEQ. The CDR3 runs to 16 residues. As DNA, the CDR3 is TGTGCCAGCAGCCAAGATCGGTGGGACAGGGTCAACGAGCAGTACTTC. It encodes CASSQDRWDRVNEQYF.

This chain connects TRBV15 to TRBJ1-3, with D hard to call. Trimming took off 9 bases at V and 2 bases at J, with 23 bases between the two ends. CDR3 length: 17 residues. The germline V gene encodes CDR1 LNHNV and CDR2 YYDKDF (reference sequence). The CDR3 reads CATAGDQEAATGNTIYF. DNA of the CDR3: TGTGCCACGGCGGGAGACCAAGAGGCGGCTACTGGAAACACCATATATTTT.

The chain combines TRBV29-1 with TRBJ1-1, with a weak D call TRBD1 (5 bases). The CDR3 is made up of 14 amino acids. From germline, CDR1 is SQVTM and CDR2 ANQGSEA. V lost 4 bases and J lost 6, with 18 bases in between. CDR3: CSVVGRDAAPEAFF. DNA of the CDR3: TGCAGCGTTGTGGGACGGGACGCCGCCCCTGAAGCTTTCTTT.

This chain links TRBV20-1 with TRBJ1-5; 9 nucleotides align to TRBD1. The germline V gene encodes CDR1 DFQATT and CDR2 SNEGSKA (reference sequence). CDR3 size: 17 residues. The J segment lost 1 base and the V segment lost 3 bases, leaving 10 bases of the junction unmatched. The CDR3, as DNA: TGCAGTGCTAGTTCCGGCCGACAGGGGGTAAGCAATCAGCCCCAGCATTTT. It encodes CSASSGRQGVSNQPQHF.

The V gene is TRBV29-1, the J gene TRBJ2-5, with D perhaps assigned TRBD1 or TRBD2 (5 bases each). The germline CDR1 and CDR2 sequences are SQVTM and ANQGSEA. V was shortened by 7 bases and J by 7 bases, with 16 bases between the two germline ends. The length of the CDR3 is 12 residues. In nucleotides, the CDR3 is TGCAGCGCCGAGATGCCTGGGGGGACCCAGTACTTC. It is translated as CSAEMPGGTQYF.

The chain couples TRBV2 to TRBJ1-2; 7 bases line up with TRBD1. Losses at the gene ends were 4 bases for V and 7 bases for J; bases not matched to a gene: 9. The CDR3 sequence is 14 residues long. Per the germline V gene, CDR1 is SNHLY and CDR2 is FYNNEI. The CDR3 reads CASSVGRTGGGYTF. CDR3 DNA sequence: TGTGCCAGCAGTGTTGGGCGGACAGGCGGTGGCTACACCTTC.

This clonotype was seen only a few times. V is TRBV12-3 or TRBV12-4 and J is TRBJ2-6; tentatively, D is TRBD1 (6 bases). CDR3 length: 15 residues. The ends were cut back, 5 bases at V and 1 base at J, with 9 bases in the middle. In nucleotides, the CDR3 is TGTGCCAGCAGTAACAGGGAGTCTGGGGCCAACGTCCTGACTTTC. Protein product: CASSNRESGANVLTF.

DNA of the CDR3: TGTGCCAGCAGCTTAGATGAAAATGAGCAGTTCTTC. This encodes CASSLDENEQFF. This rearrangement joins TRBV11-2 to TRBJ2-1, with D unclear. The CDR3 consists of 12 residues. The germline gives CDR1 SGHAT, CDR2 FQNNGV. The ends were cut back, 0 bases at V and 7 bases at J, with 4 bases in the middle. Using reference TRBV11-2 and TRBJ2-1 for the parts outside the CDR3, the full variable domain is EAGVAQSPRYKIIEKRQSVAFWCNPISGHATLYWYQQILGQGPKLLIQFQNNGVVDDSQLPKDRFSAERLKGVDSTLKIQPAKLEDSAVYLCASSLDENEQFFGPGTRLTVL.

The chain has TRBV29-1 and TRBJ2-7; no definite D call. V lost 6 bases and J 5 bases, leaving 26 bases between the germline ends. Germline V gene sequence: CDR1 SQVTM, CDR2 ANQGSEA. This CDR3 is built from 16 residues. The CDR3 bases are TGCAGCGTAGCGTCCCCTATTTATAGCCTTTTCGACGAGCAGTACTTC. Its translation is CSVASPIYSLFDEQYF.

This clonotype came up a few times. This chain links TRBV2 with TRBJ1-1, with 11 nucleotides matching TRBD1. V was pared by 5 bases and J by 5 bases, with 4 bases of the junction left unmatched. Germline values: CDR1 SNHLY, CDR2 FYNNEI. There are 14 residues in the CDR3. The CDR3 loop is CASSQGQGATEAFF. In nucleotides, the CDR3 is TGTGCCAGCAGTCAAGGACAGGGGGCGACTGAAGCTTTCTTT.

V usage is TRBV12-3 or TRBV12-4 and J usage is TRBJ2-1; TRBD1 might be the D (6 bases). The CDR3 contains 13 residues. The CDR3 sequence: CAIRGNTYNEQFF. CDR3 in DNA: TGTGCGATAAGGGGGAACACCTACAATGAGCAGTTCTTC.

The sample holds many counts of this clonotype. DNA of the CDR3: TGCGCCAGCTCAACCGGGACAGTACGGGGGGACATTCAGTACTTC. It is translated as CASSTGTVRGDIQYF. The chain combines TRBV5-1 with TRBJ2-4; D may correspond to TRBD1 or TRBD2 (7 bases each). Trimming removed 7 bases from V and 8 bases from J, with 22 bases in between. The CDR3 extends over 15 amino acids. Germline-derived CDR1 and CDR2 are SGHRS and YFSETQ. The full variable domain, with the rest looked up from reference TRBV5-1 and TRBJ2-4, is KAGVTQTPRYLIKTRGQQVTLSCSPISGHRSVSWYQQTPGQGLQFLFEYFSETQRNKGNFPGRFSGRQFSNSRSEMNVSTLELGDSALYLCASSTGTVRGDIQYFGAGTRLSVL.

The chain links TRBV12-3 or TRBV12-4 to TRBJ2-7; tentative D call: TRBD1 (5 bases). CDR3 size: 14 residues. Trimming cost V 1 base and J 3 bases, with 10 bases left between them. The CDR3 protein is CASSLGQNRYEQYF. CDR3 bases: TGTGCCAGCAGTTTAGGACAGAATCGCTACGAGCAGTACTTC.

In this sample, this clonotype turned up many times. The chain links TRBV27 to TRBJ1-6; D uncertain. Trimming cost V 8 bases and J 9 bases, with 23 bases left between them. The CDR3 length is 16 residues. Germline-derived CDR1 and CDR2 are MNHEY and SMNVEV (reference sequence). DNA of the CDR3: TGTGCCAGCCAACTTCAGTCGGCGGGATTCAGTTCACCCCTCCACTTT. It codes for CASQLQSAGFSSPLHF.

The chain uses TRBV6-5 and TRBJ1-2; 7 positions agree with TRBD1. The CDR3 covers 14 residues. CDR1 and CDR2 (germline): MNHEY, SVGAGI. Unmatched junction bases numbered 2, after V lost 2 bases and J lost 2 bases. CDR3 amino acids: CASSYADRNYGYTF. CDR3 coding DNA: TGTGCCAGCAGTTACGCGGACAGGAACTATGGCTACACCTTC.